This T cell receptor beta chain was sequenced in a study of blood T cell repertoires in COVID-19. Only in-frame clones appear in the TCRdb table, and some are missing; sequencing was by immunoSEQ multiplex PCR. This table holds roughly 97,000 clones, about 89% found once. V was shortened by 0 bases and J by 7 bases, with 10 bases between the two germline ends. This CDR3 spans 15 amino acids. Germline V gene data show CDR1 as MNHEY and CDR2 as SVGAGI. Sequencing input: peripheral blood. This clonotype was sampled from a human donor in a cohort sampled during active COVID-19. The rearrangement links TRBV6-5 to TRBJ1-6, with D maybe TRBD1 (6 bases). The DNA for the CDR3 is TGTGCCAGCAGTTACTCGAAAGGGACAAATTCACCCCTCCACTTT. Protein: CASSYSKGTNSPLHF.